This T cell receptor (beta chain) was recovered during a study of cytomegalovirus exposure and HLA in healthy donors. Study findings and constraints: Owing to their indistinguishability, certain V segments, notably TRBV6-2 and TRBV6-3, were excluded. Across donors, presence/absence analyses took sequencing depth to be roughly uniform.

V shed 4 bases and J 8 bases; nucleotides not matched to a gene: 10. The CDR3 is 14 residues long. Germline loops: CDR1 MNHEY, CDR2 SVGAGI. In the case of this clone: The target antigen is unknown.

Primers included in the PCR were 60 Vbeta and 13 Jbeta primers. Sequencing was performed with immunoSEQ multiplex PCR; in TCRdb, only in-frame clones are kept and a portion is missing. The sample comprises around 120,000 clones, approximately 80% of which are singletons, and about 0.25% rests with the top ten. Sequenced: PBMCs. The rearrangement links TRBV6-5 to TRBJ1-1; 7 bases match TRBD1. The TCR was taken from a man aged 45-65 years in good health and CMV-seronegative. The CDR3 reads CASSSQGVNREAFF. CDR3 coding DNA: TGTGCCAGCAGTTCCCAGGGGGTGAACAGAGAAGCTTTCTTT.